A single sample is the source of the 32 T cell receptor beta chains below, sequenced in a study of blood T cell repertoires in COVID-19. Data came from immunoSEQ multiplex PCR; TCRdb stores just in-frame clones and leaves some out. The sample consists of about 140,000 clones, 75% to 90% of them appearing once. The sequenced sample consisted of PBMCs or T cells enriched from blood (not recorded which). These receptors were obtained from a man in his 60s who had recovered from COVID-19.

This clone appeared a single time. The gene calls are TRBV4-2 and TRBJ1-1; D gene ambiguous. The CDR3 has 14 amino acids. With 0 bases removed from V and 5 bases from J, the gap between germline ends came to 10 bases. CDR1 LGHNA and CDR2 YNFKEQ come from the germline V gene. The CDR3 DNA reads as TGTGCCAGCAGCCAAGATTTTGGAGGAACTGAAGCTTTCTTT. Amino acid sequence: CASSQDFGGTEAFF.

This clone was recorded once. This chain connects TRBV6-5 to TRBJ2-2, with TRBD1 matching 10 bases. CDR3 length: 15 amino acids. The ends lost 7 bases at V and 7 bases at J; junction bases unmatched: 9. The germline V gene has CDR1 MNHEY and CDR2 SVGAGI. In DNA, the CDR3 is TGTGCCAGCATGTGGGGACAGGGGTTTATCGGGGAGCTGTTTTTT. Its protein product is CASMWGQGFIGELFF.

The chain recombines TRBV9 with TRBJ2-7, with a weak D call TRBD2 (6 bases). Germline lookup yields CDR1 SGDLS and CDR2 YYNGEE. The germline V and J ends were trimmed by 3 bases and 2 bases, with 12 bases remaining between them. The CDR3 totals 14 residues. CDR3 coding DNA: TGTGCCAGCAGCGCTAGTCCGGGGGCCTACGAGCAGTACTTC. Translated: CASSASPGAYEQYF.

This rearrangement joins TRBV28 to TRBJ1-2; D not certain. The CDR3 extends over 12 amino acids. The germline V gene encodes CDR1 MDHEN and CDR2 SYDVKM. The V and J ends lost 5 bases and 3 bases respectively, with 7 bases between them. The CDR3 spells CASSIGDYGYTF. Written as DNA, the CDR3 is TGTGCCAGCAGTATCGGGGACTATGGCTACACCTTC.

The chain couples TRBV7-9 to TRBJ1-4; 10 bases match TRBD1. This CDR3 has 19 residues. The J segment lost 0 bases and the V segment lost 3 bases, leaving 10 bases of the junction unmatched. Germline V lookup: CDR1 SEHNR, CDR2 FQNEAQ (reference sequence). CDR3 coding DNA: TGTGCCAGCAGCTTCCCCCTGACAGGGGGCCAAGCAACTAATGAAAAACTGTTTTTT. Amino acids: CASSFPLTGGQATNEKLFF. Variable domain in full (rest from reference TRBV7-9 and TRBJ1-4): DTGVSQNPRHKITKRGQNVTFRCDPISEHNRLYWYRQTLGQGPEFLTYFQNEAQLEKSRLLSDRFSAERPKGSFSTLEIQRTEQGDSAMYLCASSFPLTGGQATNEKLFFGSGTQLSVL.

This chain joins TRBV9 and TRBJ2-1, with 9 bases that match TRBD1. Trimming took 3 bases from V and 7 from J; bases not matched to a gene: 14. CDR3 length: 17 amino acids. CDR1 is SGDLS, CDR2 YYNGEE, per germline. In DNA, the CDR3 is TGTGCCAGCAGCGGGTATGGGGGACAGGGAAGTTGGAATGAGCAGTTCTTC. Its translation is CASSGYGGQGSWNEQFF.

The rearrangement links TRBV12-3 or TRBV12-4 to TRBJ1-2; no clear D gene. Trimming shortened V by 5 bases and J by 6 bases, and 13 bases separated the two germline ends. The CDR3 has 13 residues. CDR3 bases: TGTGCCAGCAGTCGTTTGGCTCTCGATGGCTACACCTTC. Encoded protein: CASSRLALDGYTF.

V is TRBV24-1 and J is TRBJ2-2; 7 bases agree with TRBD1. Germline lookup yields CDR1 KGHDR and CDR2 SFDVKD. This CDR3 is 16 amino acids long. V was clipped by 0 bases and J by 4 bases; unmatched bases: 4. The CDR3 loop is CATSDLTGAPTGELFF. Written as DNA, the CDR3 is TGTGCCACCAGTGATTTGACAGGGGCTCCCACCGGGGAGCTGTTTTTT.

This chain uses TRBV7-8 with TRBJ2-7, with TRBD2 matching 8 bases. Germline V CDR1 and CDR2: SGHVS, FQNEAQ. The CDR3 is made up of 15 amino acids. The ends lost 2 bases at V and 0 bases at J; junction bases unmatched: 3. The CDR3 sequence is CASSLIAGSSYEQYF. Here the CDR3 DNA reads TGTGCCAGCAGCTTAATAGCGGGGAGCTCCTACGAGCAGTACTTC.

The count of this clone is one. The chain links TRBV6-5 to TRBJ1-6; the match to TRBD1 covers 8 bases. Germline V gene sequence: CDR1 MNHEY, CDR2 SVGAGI. Trimming cost V 6 bases and J 6 bases; bases outside gene matches: 7. This CDR3 has 15 residues. CDR3 in amino acids: CASRTRTGSNSPLHF. CDR3 in DNA: TGTGCCAGCAGAACCCGGACAGGGAGTAATTCACCCCTCCACTTT.

The rearrangement links TRBV6-5 to TRBJ2-7; TRBD1 might be the D (6 bases). V was shortened by 2 bases and J by 2 bases, with 7 bases between the two germline ends. The CDR3 contains 13 residues. Per germline, CDR1 MNHEY and CDR2 SVGAGI. CDR3 DNA: TGTGCCAGCAGTTACGGACAGACCTACGAGCAGTACTTC. Its translation: CASSYGQTYEQYF.

The J gene is TRBJ2-5, the V gene TRBV28; 7 bases match TRBD2. The germline gives CDR1 MDHEN, CDR2 SYDVKM. J lost 4 bases, V lost 7 bases, and 6 bases had no gene match. This CDR3 contains 13 residues. The CDR3 here is CASTSGRRETQYF. In DNA, the CDR3 is TGTGCCAGCACCTCCGGGAGGAGAGAGACCCAGTACTTC.

The chain employs TRBV9 and TRBJ1-3; D remains ambiguous. The CDR3 has 15 residues. Trimming left V 3 bases short and J 0 bases short, with 10 bases between. CDR1 SGDLS and CDR2 YYNGEE come from the germline V gene. The CDR3 nucleotides read TGTGCCAGCAGCGATAGTCGCGTCTCTGGAAACACCATATATTTT. Protein sequence: CASSDSRVSGNTIYF. Full variable domain (missing parts from reference TRBV9 and TRBJ1-3): DSGVTQTPKHLITATGQRVTLRCSPRSGDLSVYWYQQSLDQGLQFLIQYYNGEERAKGNILERFSAQQFPDLHSELNLSSLELGDSALYFCASSDSRVSGNTIYFGEGSWLTVV.

CDR3 DNA sequence: TGCAGCGTTCCTGACAGGGGGCGTAGCGGGCGCTCCTACAATGAGCAGTTCTTC. Its protein is CSVPDRGRSGRSYNEQFF. The chain has TRBV29-1 and TRBJ2-1; 10 bases are shared with TRBD1. Germline loops: CDR1 SQVTM, CDR2 ANQGSEA. This CDR3 region has 18 residues. V gave up 5 bases and J gave up 0 bases; unmatched junction bases: 13.

The chain combines TRBV24-1 with TRBJ1-5; 9 bases fit TRBD1. Looked up from germline, CDR1 is KGHDR and CDR2 is SFDVKD. V shed 3 bases, J shed 8 bases, and the junction held 10 bases outside the gene matches. The CDR3 has 16 residues. CDR3 in DNA: TGTGCCACCAGTGATGCCCGCACAGGGGGCATGGAGCCCCAGCATTTT. Translating it yields CATSDARTGGMEPQHF.

The sample holds one count of this clone. This chain connects TRBV7-9 to TRBJ1-1; TRBD1 might be the D (6 bases). The germline gives CDR1 SEHNR, CDR2 FQNEAQ (reference sequence). V was trimmed by 8 bases and J by 1 base, leaving 11 bases between them. This CDR3 comprises 13 residues. The CDR3 bases are TGTGCCAGCTTGGGGGCGGGGAACACTGAAGCTTTCTTT. This gives the protein CASLGAGNTEAFF.

This clone was counted only a few times. The chain joins TRBV28 to TRBJ2-1; 11 bases map to TRBD1. The CDR3 loop spans 18 amino acids. Losses at the gene ends were 5 bases for V and 1 base for J; bases not matched to a gene: 10. Germline CDR1 MDHEN, CDR2 SYDVKM. The CDR3 reads CASSGDRGVMRSYNEQFF. CDR3 bases: TGTGCCAGCAGTGGGGACAGGGGGGTTATGCGGTCCTACAATGAGCAGTTCTTC.

The genes are TRBV6-5 and TRBJ2-5, with D possibly TRBD2 on 5 matching bases. CDR1 is MNHEY and CDR2 is SVGAGI in the germline V gene. The length of the CDR3 is 13 residues. The V and J ends lost 6 bases and 5 bases respectively, with 13 bases between them. DNA of the CDR3: TGTGCCAGCAGGAGGGCCGAGGGCGAGACCCAGTACTTC. This gives the protein CASRRAEGETQYF.

This clone was detected a few times. The CDR3 sequence: CASSIQGQVYEQYF. In DNA form, the CDR3 reads TGTGCCAGCAGCATACAGGGACAGGTCTACGAGCAGTACTTC. The chain couples TRBV3-1 (or the pseudogene TRBV3-2) to TRBJ2-7; TRBD1 matches 8 bases. Germline-derived CDR1 and CDR2 are LGHDT and YNNKEL (reference sequence). CDR3 length: 14 amino acids. J lost 3 bases, V lost 5 bases, and 6 bases had no gene match.

The rearrangement links TRBV7-9 to TRBJ2-7, with 9 bases matching TRBD1. V trimming: 0 bases; J trimming: 6 bases; junction bases outside the gene matches: 6. The CDR3 length is 15 residues. The germline V gene has CDR1 SEHNR and CDR2 FQNEAQ (reference sequence). The CDR3 sequence: CASSLALGQGGEQYF. The CDR3 bases are TGTGCCAGCAGCTTAGCGTTGGGACAGGGCGGCGAGCAGTACTTC.

The chain carries TRBV2 and TRBJ2-5, with D tentatively TRBD2 (5 bases). The V gene lost 9 bases and the J gene lost 3 bases, with 11 bases spanning the gap. CDR3 length: 12 residues. Germline V gene data show CDR1 as SNHLY and CDR2 as FYNNEI. The CDR3 nucleotides read TGTGCCAGGCGGACTGGCGAAGAGACCCAGTACTTC. This codes for CARRTGEETQYF.

The J gene is TRBJ2-2, the V gene TRBV24-1; D gene ambiguous. CDR3 length: 14 residues. With 5 bases removed from V and 0 bases from J, the gap between germline ends came to 6 bases. Germline-derived CDR1 and CDR2 are KGHDR and SFDVKD. CDR3 coding DNA: TGTGCCACCAGTGCACTAACGAACACCGGGGAGCTGTTTTTT. Its translation: CATSALTNTGELFF.

The chain joins TRBV10-3 to TRBJ1-2; D not resolved. Trimming left V 9 bases short and J 2 bases short, with 13 bases between. The CDR3 contains 13 residues. The germline gives CDR1 ENHRY, CDR2 SYGVKD. CDR3 nucleotides: TGTGCCATGAAAGACATTCTGAACTATGGCTACACCTTC. The encoded protein is CAMKDILNYGYTF.

The J gene is TRBJ1-1, the V gene TRBV3-1 (or the pseudogene TRBV3-2); D uncertain. Germline V gives CDR1 LGHDT, CDR2 YNNKEL (reference sequence). V lost 4 bases and J 3 bases, leaving 9 bases between the germline ends. The CDR3 sequence is 13 residues long. CDR3 nucleotide sequence: TGTGCCAGCAGCCCTCGCCGGGACACTGAAGCTTTCTTT. Translating it yields CASSPRRDTEAFF.

The chain is built from TRBV2 and TRBJ1-6; D possibly corresponds to TRBD1 (6 bases). Per the germline V gene, CDR1 is SNHLY and CDR2 is FYNNEI. Trimming left V 3 bases short and J 8 bases short, with 14 bases between. This CDR3 region has 15 residues. The CDR3: CASSDLGRGDSPLHF. The CDR3 DNA is TGTGCCAGCAGTGACCTCGGGAGGGGGGATTCACCCCTCCACTTT.

This clone has only one observation. CDR3: CASSQGQGFTDTQYF. Written as DNA, the CDR3 is TGTGCCAGCAGCCAAGGTCAGGGGTTCACAGATACGCAGTATTTT. The chain couples TRBV4-2 to TRBJ2-3, with D possibly matching TRBD1 (6 bases). V was pared by 1 base and J by 2 bases, with 10 bases between. CDR3 length: 15 residues. Germline loops: CDR1 LGHNA, CDR2 YNFKEQ.

The rearrangement joins TRBV5-4 to TRBJ2-3, with TRBD2 matching 7 bases. V lost 1 base to trimming and J lost 0 bases; unmatched junction nucleotides: 17. CDR3 length: 20 amino acids. Germline CDR1 SGHNT, CDR2 YYREEE (reference sequence). In DNA, the CDR3 is TGTGCCAGCAGCTTGCGCACCGGCCCCGCGGGAGTTGATAGCACAGATACGCAGTATTTT. Translated: CASSLRTGPAGVDSTDTQYF.

The chain combines TRBV10-1 with TRBJ2-7, with a tentative D call TRBD1 (7 bases). Germline lookup yields CDR1 WNHNN and CDR2 SYGVQD (reference sequence). The CDR3 totals 13 residues. V dropped 6 bases and J dropped 5 bases, with 14 bases sitting between them. In DNA, the CDR3 is TGCGCCAGCAGCCGTGACAGGGAGGACGAGCAGTACTTC. Its protein product is CASSRDREDEQYF.

This chain connects TRBV19 to TRBJ2-3; possibly TRBD1 for D (5 bases). This CDR3 is built from 14 residues. Germline loops: CDR1 LNHDA, CDR2 SQIVND (reference sequence). V lost 3 bases and J 5 bases, leaving 12 bases between the germline ends. CDR3 DNA sequence: TGTGCCAGTAGTATCAGCAGGGAAAGAGATACGCAGTATTTT. Translating it yields CASSISRERDTQYF.

The chain joins TRBV6-5 to TRBJ2-2; a weak D match, TRBD1 (5 bases). V lost 0 bases and J 4 bases, leaving 6 bases between the germline ends. This CDR3 comprises 14 residues. From germline, CDR1 is MNHEY and CDR2 SVGAGI. In nucleotides, the CDR3 is TGTGCCAGCAGTTACTCGACAGTCACCGGGGAGCTGTTTTTT. Its protein product is CASSYSTVTGELFF.

This chain links TRBV6-5 with TRBJ1-3; no clear D. This CDR3 is built from 14 residues. The V gene lost 6 bases and the J gene lost 0 bases, with 9 bases spanning the gap. CDR1 MNHEY and CDR2 SVGAGI come from the germline V gene. CDR3 in amino acids: CASRAGDSGNTIYF. The CDR3 DNA reads TGTGCCAGCAGGGCAGGCGACTCTGGAAACACCATATATTTT.

The chain carries TRBV3-1 (or the pseudogene TRBV3-2) and TRBJ1-3; perhaps TRBD1 as D (5 bases). The CDR3 contains 15 residues. Per the germline V gene, CDR1 is LGHDT and CDR2 is YNNKEL (reference sequence). V shed 0 bases and J shed 1 base, with 7 bases lying between them. CDR3 protein: CASSQDQGSGNTIYF. CDR3 nucleotides: TGTGCCAGCAGCCAAGATCAGGGATCTGGAAACACCATATATTTT.